The next 2 T cell receptor beta chains were all read from a single sample in a study of cytomegalovirus exposure and HLA in healthy donors. Vbeta (60) and Jbeta (13) primers were used in the PCR. The assay was immunoSEQ multiplex PCR, and TCRdb's table has in-frame clones only and misses some. The profile shows about 160,000 clones, 65% to 90% of them singletons. Sequenced: PBMCs. These receptors were collected from a man over 45 in good health and CMV-seropositive.

The chain combines TRBV6-5 with TRBJ2-5, with 11 positions matching TRBD1. The DNA end is more similar to TRBJ2-7, so the J call may be wrong. CDR3 length: 16 residues. Germline V gene lookup returns CDR1 MNHEY and CDR2 SVGAGI. The CDR3 coding sequence is TGTGCCAGCAGTTATGGGCCGGGACAGGGGGACTACGAGCAGTACTTC. Its protein is CASSYGPGQGDYEQYF.

The V call is TRBV4-2, the J call TRBJ2-1, with 9 bases aligning to TRBD1. The V gene's germline CDR1 is LGHNA and CDR2 YNFKEQ. J gave up 4 bases and V 0 bases, and 10 bases lay outside the gene matches. The CDR3 has 18 residues. CDR3 amino acids: CASSQEFTGQGNYNEQFF. CDR3 DNA: TGTGCCAGCAGCCAAGAGTTTACCGGACAGGGGAATTACAATGAGCAGTTCTTC.